This TCR beta chain was identified during a study of early T cells in non-severe SARS-CoV-2 infection. Study information: It was bulk RNA from unsorted whole blood that was sequenced, and the chains were unpaired.

Each single cDNA molecule received a unique molecular identifier. TCRdb recomputed calls from the 5' RACE reads with MiXCR, one row per CDR3 protein. This sample has tens of thousands of distinct CDR3 sequences, with 10% to 15% found just once. Germline CDR1 SGHTA, CDR2 FQGNSA. V lost 1 base and J lost 6, with 13 bases in between. CDR3 length: 14 amino acids. This clonotype showed up many times. The rearrangement links TRBV7-2 to TRBJ2-7; D might be TRBD1 or TRBD2, each matching 6 bases. This clonotype originated in an adult who was a healthcare worker with PCR-confirmed SARS-CoV-2 infection or an uninfected control (not recorded which). Sequenced input: whole blood. The CDR3 spells CASSLGGGGGEQYF. CDR3 nucleotide sequence: TGTGCCAGCAGCTTAGGCGGAGGGGGTGGCGAGCAGTACTTC.